A selection of T cell receptor beta chains follows, all from one sample in a study of beta chain features in type 1 diabetes. Some clones are missing from TCRdb's copy, which holds only in-frame ones; the method was immunoSEQ multiplex PCR. The sample holds around 250,000 clones, 20% to 25% seen once. Sequences were obtained from naive CD4+ T cells from blood. These receptors all come from a woman aged 25 to 39 with type 1 diabetes. CDR3s include the opening cysteine and the closing phenylalanine or tryptophan. D genes are given only for firm matches. The size entry is marked missing in some rows and otherwise reads once, few, many or a size class.

TRBV5-1	NA	TRBJ2-7	14	NA	CASSPPRSSYEQYF	TGCGCCAGCAGCCCCCCGAGGAGCTCCTACGAGCAGTACTTC
TRBV18	TRBD2	TRBJ2-1	16	NA	CASSPPGLAGGPGQFF	TGTGCCAGCTCACCACCGGGACTAGCGGGAGGGCCCGGGCAGTTCTTC
TRBV11-2	TRBD1	TRBJ2-1	16	NA	CASSLETGTGYNEQFF	TGTGCCAGCAGCTTAGAGACCGGGACAGGGTACAATGAGCAGTTCTTC
TRBV7-7	NA	TRBJ2-1	13	few	CASSSHRSKEQFF	TGTGCTAGCAGCTCCCACCGGAGCAAAGAGCAGTTCTTC
TRBV28	NA	TRBJ2-7	15	NA	CASRTQDPGRYEQYF	TGTGCCAGCAGGACACAGGACCCGGGCCGTTACGAGCAGTACTTC
TRBV11-3	TRBD1	TRBJ2-2	19	few	CASSGHRGRNRTGTGELFF	TGTGCCAGCAGCGGTCACAGGGGGCGTAACCGGACGGGGACCGGGGAGCTGTTTTTT
TRBV9	NA	TRBJ2-7	14	few	CASSLGTHPYEQYF	TGTGCCAGCAGCCTCGGGACTCATCCTTACGAGCAGTACTTC
TRBV9	NA	TRBJ2-1	15	NA	CASSVAERRVDEQFF	TGTGCCAGCAGCGTAGCCGAAAGGAGGGTGGATGAGCAGTTCTTC
TRBV5-4	TRBD2	TRBJ2-7	15	few	CASSLEASGRYEQYF	TGTGCCAGCAGCTTGGAGGCTAGCGGCCGCTACGAGCAGTACTTC
TRBV18	TRBD2	TRBJ2-7	15	few	CASSPPGLAGYEQYF	TGTGCCAGCTCACCACCGGGACTAGCGGGTTACGAGCAGTACTTC
TRBV5-1	NA	TRBJ2-5	12	few	CASSPNQETQYF	TGCGCCAGCAGCCCCAACCAAGAGACCCAGTACTTC
TRBV7-3	TRBD2	TRBJ2-1	15	NA	CASSLNSGRGNEQFF	TGTGCCAGCAGCTTAAATAGCGGGAGGGGCAATGAGCAGTTCTTC
TRBV6-5	NA	TRBJ1-1	12	few	CASTGGGTEAFF	TGTGCTTCAACGGGGGGCGGCACTGAAGCTTTCTTT
TRBV4-1	TRBD1	TRBJ2-3	15	NA	CASSHGQGWTDTQYF	TGCGCCAGCAGCCACGGACAGGGATGGACAGATACGCAGTATTTT
TRBV9	TRBD2	TRBJ2-5	16	NA	CASSVDPSGSYETQYF	TGTGCCAGCAGCGTAGATCCTAGCGGGAGTTATGAGACCCAGTACTTC
TRBV11-3	NA	TRBJ2-2	16	few	CASSQPGASTTGELFF	TGTGCCAGCAGTCAACCTGGGGCGTCAACGACCGGGGAGCTGTTTTTT
TRBV5-6	TRBD2	TRBJ2-7	14	NA	CASSPPAGGGEQYF	TGTGCCAGCAGCCCCCCAGCGGGGGGTGGAGAGCAGTACTTC
TRBV18	TRBD1	TRBJ1-1	14	NA	CASSPGQGAVEAFF	TGTGCCAGCTCACCCGGCCAGGGGGCAGTTGAAGCTTTCTTT
TRBV14	NA	TRBJ2-3	17	few	CASSQDRGLSITDTQYF	TGTGCCAGCAGCCAAGATCGCGGACTGTCAATCACAGATACGCAGTATTTT
TRBV11-2	NA	TRBJ2-1	16	NA	CASSIPAGISYNEQFF	TGTGCCAGCAGCATTCCCGCAGGGATTTCCTACAATGAGCAGTTCTTC
TRBV28	NA	TRBJ2-5	14	few	CASSFGSGRETQYF	TGTGCCAGCAGTTTCGGGAGCGGTCGTGAGACCCAGTACTTC
TRBV9	TRBD1	TRBJ2-5	15	NA	CASSVVGGEWETQYF	TGTGCCAGCAGCGTAGTAGGGGGCGAATGGGAGACCCAGTACTTC
TRBV11-3	NA	TRBJ2-7	15	NA	CASSLSHGSRNEQYF	TGTGCCAGCAGCTTATCTCACGGGAGTAGGAACGAGCAGTACTTC
TRBV25-1	NA	TRBJ2-3	14	few	CASSENFHTDTQYF	TGTGCCAGCAGTGAAAACTTCCACACAGATACGCAGTATTTT
TRBV29-1	NA	TRBJ2-1	14	NA	CSVRSPSSYNEQFF	TGCAGCGTTCGCTCTCCCAGCTCCTACAATGAGCAGTTCTTC
TRBV20-1	NA	TRBJ1-4	11	NA	CSAPSNEKLFF	TGCAGTGCTCCGTCTAATGAAAAACTGTTTTTT
TRBV7-9	NA	TRBJ1-1	14	NA	CASSGAKGVGEAFF	TGTGCCAGCAGCGGGGCCAAGGGGGTGGGGGAAGCTTTCTTT
TRBV10-3	TRBD2	TRBJ2-7	14	few	CAISPGTSVYEQYF	TGTGCCATCAGTCCCGGGACTAGCGTCTACGAGCAGTACTTC
TRBV29-1	TRBD1	TRBJ2-1	13	NA	CSVHRTGYNEQFF	TGCAGCGTGCACCGGACAGGTTACAATGAGCAGTTCTTC
TRBV11-2	NA	TRBJ2-5	15	NA	CASSFKGGFQETQYF	TGTGCCAGCAGCTTTAAAGGGGGTTTCCAAGAGACCCAGTACTTC
TRBV15	NA	TRBJ2-6	16	NA	CATSRGGNSGANVLTF	TGTGCCACCAGCAGAGGAGGAAACTCTGGGGCCAACGTCCTGACTTTC
TRBV25-1	NA	TRBJ2-3	15	few	CASSESAGFTDTQYF	TGTGCCAGCAGTGAATCCGCGGGTTTCACAGATACGCAGTATTTT
TRBV5-6	NA	TRBJ2-7	14	NA	CASSPGTLSYEQYF	TGTGCCAGCAGCCCCGGGACACTCTCCTACGAGCAGTACTTC
TRBV6-5	NA	TRBJ2-7	12	NA	CASSNEGGEQYF	TGTGCCAGCAGCAACGAGGGAGGCGAGCAGTACTTC
TRBV2	NA	TRBJ1-1	14	NA	CASKFTGLGTEAFF	TGTGCCAGCAAGTTCACAGGGTTGGGCACTGAAGCTTTCTTT
TRBV5-1	TRBD1	TRBJ2-7	15	NA	CASSLEGQGIFEQYF	TGCGCCAGCAGCTTGGAGGGACAGGGTATTTTCGAGCAGTACTTC
TRBV11-3	TRBD2	TRBJ2-5	16	NA	CASSLALTSGQETQYF	TGTGCCAGCAGCCTCGCCCTGACTAGCGGCCAAGAGACCCAGTACTTC
TRBV29-1	TRBD1	TRBJ2-7	12	NA	CSAGQGAYEQYF	TGCAGCGCTGGACAGGGGGCTTACGAGCAGTACTTC
TRBV29-1	NA	TRBJ1-1	11	NA	CSAAMNTEAFF	TGCAGCGCCGCGATGAACACTGAAGCTTTCTTT
TRBV4-1	NA	TRBJ2-1	17	NA	CASSQGAGSLSYNEQFF	TGCGCCAGCAGCCAAGGGGCGGGGTCTCTCTCCTACAATGAGCAGTTCTTC
TRBV5-1	TRBD2	TRBJ2-2	16	few	CASSHYSGSWTGELFF	TGCGCCAGCAGCCACTATAGCGGGAGTTGGACCGGGGAGCTGTTTTTT
TRBV9	TRBD1	TRBJ1-1	15	NA	CASSAQQGQNTEAFF	TGTGCCAGCAGCGCCCAACAGGGGCAGAACACTGAAGCTTTCTTT
TRBV9	NA	TRBJ2-5	16	NA	CASSVASGHPQETQYF	TGTGCCAGCAGCGTAGCGTCAGGGCATCCCCAAGAGACCCAGTACTTC
TRBV30	NA	TRBJ2-5	15	few	CAGSRGAVGQETQYF	TGTGCCGGAAGTCGCGGTGCCGTAGGCCAAGAGACCCAGTACTTC
TRBV27	NA	TRBJ2-2	15	NA	CASSLLQRPTGELFF	TGTGCCAGCAGTTTACTGCAGCGTCCCACCGGGGAGCTGTTTTTT
TRBV30	TRBD2	TRBJ2-2	15	few	CAWTFSGSWTGELFF	TGTGCCTGGACGTTTAGCGGGAGTTGGACCGGGGAGCTGTTTTTT
TRBV30	TRBD1	TRBJ2-7	12	NA	CAWSTYRGEQYF	TGTGCCTGGAGTACATACAGGGGCGAGCAGTACTTC
TRBV5-1	NA	TRBJ1-1	13	once	CASSLREQSEAFF	TGCGCCAGCAGCTTGCGGGAACAGTCTGAAGCTTTCTTT
TRBV29-1	NA	TRBJ1-5	13	NA	CSVVLGFNQPQHF	TGCAGCGTTGTACTGGGCTTCAATCAGCCCCAGCATTTT
TRBV7-9	NA	TRBJ2-2	14	NA	CASSLGLDPGELFF	TGTGCCAGCAGCTTAGGACTAGACCCCGGGGAGCTGTTTTTT
TRBV25-1	NA	TRBJ2-2	16	NA	CASSELVGVDTGELFF	TGTGCCAGCAGTGAATTGGTGGGAGTGGACACCGGGGAGCTGTTTTTT
TRBV5-1	TRBD1	TRBJ1-1	13	NA	CASSLQGSVEAFF	TGCGCCAGCAGCTTACAGGGGTCCGTAGAAGCTTTCTTT
TRBV4-1	TRBD1	TRBJ2-7	14	few	CASSTRDSGYEQYF	TGCGCCAGCAGCACCCGGGACAGCGGCTACGAGCAGTACTTC
TRBV27	TRBD2	TRBJ2-3	16	once	CASSFLSGRASDTQYF	TGTGCCAGCAGTTTCCTCAGCGGGAGGGCCTCAGATACGCAGTATTTT
TRBV28	TRBD2	TRBJ2-7	15	few	CASSSLGLANFEQYF	TGTGCCAGCAGTTCGTTAGGACTAGCGAATTTCGAGCAGTACTTC
TRBV30	TRBD2	TRBJ2-7	16	NA	CAWSVYASGSRYEQYF	TGTGCCTGGAGTGTATATGCTAGCGGGAGTAGGTACGAGCAGTACTTC
TRBV9	NA	TRBJ2-3	15	NA	CASSPWGAGTDTQYF	TGTGCCAGCAGCCCCTGGGGAGCTGGCACAGATACGCAGTATTTT